A single sample gave rise to the 17 T cell receptor beta chains below, sequenced in a study of early T cells in non-severe SARS-CoV-2 infection. One entry per CDR3 protein results from TCRdb running MiXCR on the 5' RACE reads. Among almost 85,000 distinct CDR3 sequences listed, around 10% were seen once. The sequenced sample consisted of whole blood. These receptor sequences come from an adult who was a healthcare worker with PCR-confirmed SARS-CoV-2 infection or an uninfected control (not recorded which).

This clonotype was detected many times. This sequence joins TRBV29-1 and TRBJ1-6, with 9 positions matching TRBD1. Germline lookup yields CDR1 SQVTM and CDR2 ANQGSEA. The CDR3 is made up of 13 amino acids. The trim removed 6 bases at V and 8 bases at J, leaving 5 bases unmatched. The CDR3 sequence is CSVRTGVDSPLHF. CDR3 in DNA: TGCAGCGTGCGGACAGGGGTCGATTCACCCCTCCACTTT.

The chain recombines TRBV2 with TRBJ2-5, with 12 bases matching TRBD2. This CDR3 contains 17 residues. Per germline, CDR1 SNHLY and CDR2 FYNNEI. V trimming: 1 base; J trimming: 2 bases; junction bases outside the gene matches: 5. The CDR3 DNA follows: TGTGCCAGCAGTGAAGTCATAACTAGCGGGGGGCAAGAGACCCAGTACTTC. Translating gives CASSEVITSGGQETQYF.

This clonotype was seen a few times. V gene TRBV3-1 combines with J gene TRBJ2-1; D may correspond to TRBD1 or TRBD2 (5 bases each). The CDR3 runs 12 residues. With 1 base removed from V and 9 bases from J, the gap between germline ends came to 7 bases. The germline V gene encodes CDR1 LGHDT and CDR2 YNNKEL (reference sequence). The CDR3 DNA is TGTGCCAGCAGCCAAGTCGGGGCTGAGCAGTTCTTC. This sequence encodes CASSQVGAEQFF.

The chain uses TRBV9 and TRBJ1-1, with no clear D. CDR1 is SGDLS and CDR2 is YYNGEE in the germline V gene. The V end lost 2 bases, the J end lost 0 bases, and 11 bases lay between the germline ends. The CDR3 has 15 residues. The CDR3 loop reads CASSVSTVMNTEAFF. CDR3 DNA sequence: TGTGCCAGCAGCGTGTCGACGGTCATGAACACTGAAGCTTTCTTT.

This clonotype was counted between two and nine times. J is TRBJ1-6 and V is TRBV27, with D possibly being TRBD1 (5 bases). CDR3 length: 15 residues. Germline V gene lookup returns CDR1 MNHEY and CDR2 SMNVEV (reference sequence). Between the trimmed V and J ends, which lost 3 bases and 7 bases, there was a span of 13 bases. This CDR3 is CASSFLGGVNSPLHF. The CDR3 DNA sequence: TGTGCCAGCAGTTTCTTAGGAGGGGTCAATTCACCCCTCCACTTT.

This clonotype has only a few counts. The chain recombines TRBV5-5 with TRBJ2-7, with 7 positions matching TRBD2. The V gene's germline CDR1 is SGHKS and CDR2 YYEKEE (reference sequence). This CDR3 region has 15 residues. The V segment lost 4 bases and the J segment 2 bases; nucleotides outside the gene matches: 9. The CDR3 sequence: CASSPTGTTTYEQYF. The CDR3 DNA reads TGTGCCAGCAGCCCAACCGGGACTACGACCTACGAGCAGTACTTC.

This clonotype occurred many times. The chain combines TRBV9 with TRBJ2-7; D ambiguous. V was pared by 0 bases and J by 2 bases, with 9 bases between. Germline loops: CDR1 SGDLS, CDR2 YYNGEE. This CDR3 is 14 amino acids long. CDR3 sequence: CASSVGSQAYEQYF. The DNA of the CDR3 is TGTGCCAGCAGCGTAGGATCCCAAGCCTACGAGCAGTACTTC.

DNA of the CDR3: TGTGCCACCAGCAGTGCCCAAGGGGCGCGTATGGAGACCCAGTACTTC. Translating gives CATSSAQGARMETQYF. This chain links TRBV15 with TRBJ2-5; D is possibly TRBD1 (5 bases). Germline-derived CDR1 and CDR2 are LNHNV and YYDKDF (reference sequence). The CDR3 is made up of 16 amino acids. The V and J ends lost 3 bases and 5 bases respectively, with 19 bases between them. The full variable domain, completed using reference TRBV15 and TRBJ2-5, is DAMVIQNPRYQVTQFGKPVTLSCSQTLNHNVMYWYQQKSSQAPKLLFHYYDKDFNNEADTPDNFQSRRPNTSFCFLDIRSPGLGDTAMYLCATSSAQGARMETQYFGPGTRLLVL.

This clonotype was found many times. The rearrangement joins TRBV4-2 to TRBJ2-6, with 7 bases fitting TRBD2. Germline V CDR1 and CDR2: LGHNA, YNFKEQ. CDR3 length: 18 residues. V gave up 1 base and J gave up 4 bases; unmatched junction bases: 10. The CDR3 sequence: CASSQAPSGAGGANVLTF. In DNA form, the CDR3 reads TGTGCCAGCAGCCAAGCCCCTAGCGGAGCGGGAGGGGCCAACGTCCTGACTTTC.

This clonotype has ten or more counts. The J gene is TRBJ1-1, the V gene TRBV27; D is possibly TRBD1 (5 bases). In germline, CDR1 is MNHEY, CDR2 SMNVEV (reference sequence). This CDR3 is built from 15 residues. Trimming shortened V by 0 bases and J by 4 bases, and 12 bases separated the two germline ends. The CDR3 DNA reads as TGTGCCAGCAGTTTATCAAGGATCGGGGGCACTGAAGCTTTCTTT. Translating it yields CASSLSRIGGTEAFF.

A single count supports this clonotype. The gene calls are TRBV7-9 and TRBJ1-4, with D hard to call. Germline-derived CDR1 and CDR2 are SEHNR and FQNEAQ (reference sequence). This CDR3 spans 11 amino acids. V was pared by 3 bases and J by 7 bases, with 3 bases between. As DNA, the CDR3 is TGTGCCAGCAGCTTCGGTGAAAAACTGTTTTTT. Translation: CASSFGEKLFF.

This clonotype was recorded a few times. V is TRBV9 and J is TRBJ1-6, with D unresolved. The CDR3 totals 14 residues. Germline CDR1 is SGDLS and CDR2 is YYNGEE. Trimming left V 0 bases short and J 7 bases short, with 8 bases between. The CDR3 is CASSVGVQNSPLHF. CDR3 coding DNA: TGTGCCAGCAGCGTAGGAGTGCAAAATTCACCCCTCCACTTT.

This clonotype showed up many times. The rearrangement joins TRBV2 to TRBJ1-5, with D tentatively TRBD1 (6 bases). The germline CDR1 and CDR2 sequences are SNHLY and FYNNEI. Trimming cost V 0 bases and J 7 bases, with 13 bases left between them. This CDR3 is 15 amino acids long. The CDR3 DNA follows: TGTGCCAGCAGTGAAGCGGGGGCTGGTTGGCAGCCCCAGCATTTT. This sequence encodes CASSEAGAGWQPQHF.

At least ten counts were recorded for this clonotype. V usage is TRBV12-3 or TRBV12-4 and J usage is TRBJ2-1; 8 bases are shared with TRBD1. The CDR3 runs to 15 residues. J lost 6 bases, V lost 6 bases, and 10 bases had no gene match. The CDR3 spells CASSRQGYGVNEQFF. The CDR3 DNA sequence: TGTGCCAGCAGCCGACAGGGGTACGGGGTCAATGAGCAGTTCTTC.

The chain joins TRBV29-1 to TRBJ2-4; D might be TRBD2 (5 bases). The V gene's germline CDR1 is SQVTM and CDR2 ANQGSEA. The length of the CDR3 is 14 residues. Trimming took off 3 bases at V and 1 base at J, with 10 bases between the two ends. This CDR3 reads CSVEVGVAKNIQYF. The CDR3 DNA reads TGCAGCGTTGAGGTCGGGGTGGCCAAAAACATTCAGTACTTC.

This clonotype has more than one count but fewer than ten. The J gene is TRBJ1-2, the V gene TRBV6-1; D call uncertain. The CDR3 loop spans 13 amino acids. CDR1 MNHNS and CDR2 SASEGT come from the germline V gene. Trimming took off 5 bases at V and 2 bases at J, with 9 bases between the two ends. The CDR3 nucleotides are TGTGCCAGCAGTCCCCCCCGGAACTATGGCTACACCTTC. It is translated as CASSPPRNYGYTF.

This clonotype was recorded many times. The chain has TRBV29-1 and TRBJ2-1, with unresolved D. CDR3 length: 15 amino acids. Germline CDR1 reads SQVTM; CDR2 reads ANQGSEA. Trimming removed 5 bases from V and 0 bases from J, with 14 bases in between. The DNA of the CDR3 is TGCAGCGTTCTTGGTGACAACACCTCCTACAATGAGCAGTTCTTC. Translated, it gives CSVLGDNTSYNEQFF.